These T cell receptor beta chains were read from a single sample in a study of blood T cells in healthy people across ages. One entry per CDR3 protein results from TCRdb running MiXCR on the 5' RACE reads. The table records over 1,300,000 distinct CDR3 sequences, approximately 59% of them present only once. The sequencing input was blood. These receptor sequences come from a man aged 18 to 30 in good health. The CDR3 runs from the conserved cysteine through the conserved F or W. The order of the fields is V gene, J gene, clone size, CDR3 length, D gene, CDR3 DNA, CDR3 protein. A D gene is named only where the DNA matches it firmly. Some rows have no size entry. The others give once, few or many, or a class for an expanded clone.

TRBV12-3/TRBV12-4	TRBJ1-2	many	14	TRBD1	TGTGCCAGCAGTCCAGGACAGGGGGGCTATGGCTACACCTTC	CASSPGQGGYGYTF
TRBV6-6	TRBJ2-4	-	15	-	TGTGCCAGCAGTTACTCTGGAGGTCCAAGGGACATTCAGTACTTC	CASSYSGGPRDIQYF
TRBV5-1	TRBJ2-5	-	13	TRBD2	TGCGCCAGTCGGACTAGCGGACGAGAGACCCAGTACTTC	CASRTSGRETQYF
TRBV10-3	TRBJ1-1	-	12	-	TGTGCCATCAGGAACAAAAACACTGAAGCTTTCTTT	CAIRNKNTEAFF
TRBV7-2	TRBJ2-7	-	13	-	TGTGCCAGCAGCGCGTATCTCGCCTACGAGCAGTACTTC	CASSAYLAYEQYF
TRBV6-1	TRBJ2-3	-	14	-	TGTGCCAGCAGACCAGACAGGACCACAGATACGCAGTATTTT	CASRPDRTTDTQYF
TRBV7-9	TRBJ1-5	-	15	-	TGTGCCAGCAGTTCAAGTAGCAGGGGAAATCAGCCCCAGCATTTT	CASSSSSRGNQPQHF
TRBV2	TRBJ2-3	few	16	TRBD2	TGTGCCAGCGACCCTAGACTAGCCCCTTTCACAGATACGCAGTATTTT	CASDPRLAPFTDTQYF
TRBV6-8	TRBJ2-4	-	15	-	TGTGCCAGCAGTTCAACCCACAACGCCAAAAACATTCAGTACTTC	CASSSTHNAKNIQYF
TRBV5-6	TRBJ2-5	-	15	-	TGTGCCAGCAGCTTGGTCTCTGGGGTGATGGAGACCCAGTACTTC	CASSLVSGVMETQYF
TRBV28	TRBJ2-3	-	17	TRBD2	TGTGCCAGCTCTATCGGGACTAGCGGGGAAAACACAGATACGCAGTATTTT	CASSIGTSGENTDTQYF
TRBV29-1	TRBJ1-1	once	13	-	TGCAGCGTTGGGGCAGGACGGAACACTGAAGCTTTCTTT	CSVGAGRNTEAFF
TRBV20-1	TRBJ1-6	once	13	-	TGCAGTGCTAGAGATACAGGGAAATCACCCCTCCACTTT	CSARDTGKSPLHF
TRBV6-1	TRBJ2-3	few	15	TRBD1	TGTGCCAGCAGTGTCGGACAGGGGATCGCAGATACGCAGTATTTT	CASSVGQGIADTQYF
TRBV4-1	TRBJ2-5	-	15	-	TGCGCCAGCAGCCAAGTGGGCAGGAAACAAGAGACCCAGTACTTC	CASSQVGRKQETQYF
TRBV5-1	TRBJ2-2	-	17	TRBD1	TGCGCCAGCAGCTTCCTTACCGGGACAGGGGACACCGGGGAGCTGTTTTTT	CASSFLTGTGDTGELFF
TRBV19	TRBJ1-1	once	18	TRBD1	TGTGCCAGTAGTATCAATCACGGACAGGGGACAAGGAACACTGAAGCTTTCTTT	CASSINHGQGTRNTEAFF
TRBV11-2	TRBJ2-4	-	18	-	TGTGCCAGCAGCTTAGAGTGGACTAACATCGAAGCCAAAAACATTCAGTACTTC	CASSLEWTNIEAKNIQYF
TRBV4-1	TRBJ2-3	-	14	-	TGCGCCAGCAGCCAGCCACTAGCTTCAGATACGCAGTATTTT	CASSQPLASDTQYF
TRBV7-6	TRBJ2-7	few	16	-	TGTGCCAGCAGCAACCCAAGGGGGGTTAGCTCCTACGAGCAGTACTTC	CASSNPRGVSSYEQYF
TRBV20-1	TRBJ2-1	-	13	-	TGCAGTGCTAGAGGGACCCTCCGGAATGAGCAGTTCTTC	CSARGTLRNEQFF
TRBV7-2	TRBJ2-2	-	17	TRBD2	TGTGCCAGCAGCTTAATCACTAGCGGGGGGCCCACCGGGGAGCTGTTTTTT	CASSLITSGGPTGELFF
TRBV4-1	TRBJ2-1	few	12	-	TGCGCCAGCAGCCCAACTTCGCGGGAGCAGTTCTTC	CASSPTSREQFF
TRBV9	TRBJ2-3	-	20	TRBD2	TGTGCCAGCAGCGCCAGCCTTTGGAGCGGGGGGTTCTTTAGCACAGATACGCAGTATTTT	CASSASLWSGGFFSTDTQYF
TRBV5-5	TRBJ2-1	-	12	-	TGTGCCAGCAGGCATACCCGCAATGAGCAGTTCTTC	CASRHTRNEQFF
TRBV27	TRBJ2-1	many	14	-	TGTGCCAGCAGTTTAGCGGGGACATACAATGAGCAGTTCTTC	CASSLAGTYNEQFF
TRBV7-8	TRBJ2-7	-	14	-	TGTGCCAGCAGCCCACCGGGGGATTTTTACGAGCAGTACTTC	CASSPPGDFYEQYF
TRBV20-1	TRBJ1-2	few	12	-	TGCAGTGCTAGAGATACCCAGGGCGGCTACACCTTC	CSARDTQGGYTF
TRBV7-9	TRBJ1-2	few	13	TRBD1	TGTGCCAGCAGCATCGGACAGGGGGACGGCTACACCTTC	CASSIGQGDGYTF
TRBV4-3	TRBJ1-2	once	17	-	TGCGCCAGCAGCCAACGCCGGGACACCAGGGCTAACTATGGCTACACCTTC	CASSQRRDTRANYGYTF
TRBV29-1	TRBJ1-2	-	13	TRBD1	TGCAGCGTTGACTCAGGGGGCGCGAATGGCTACACCTTC	CSVDSGGANGYTF
TRBV20-1	TRBJ2-3	-	16	-	TGCAGTGCTAGAGTACTACCTTTAGGGCTGGGAGATACGCAGTATTTT	CSARVLPLGLGDTQYF
TRBV2	TRBJ2-7	-	14	TRBD2	TGTGCCAGCAGACCGGGACTAGTGGACTACGAGCAGTACTTC	CASRPGLVDYEQYF
TRBV7-2	TRBJ2-7	-	15	-	TGTGCCAGCAGCATTGGGGGCACTTTCTCCTACGAGCAGTACTTC	CASSIGGTFSYEQYF
TRBV12-3/TRBV12-4	TRBJ2-7	once	14	-	TGTGCCAGCAGCCAATTACAGGGTTTGTACGAGCAGTACTTC	CASSQLQGLYEQYF
TRBV12-3/TRBV12-4	TRBJ1-1	-	14	-	TGTGCCAGCAGTTTAATTGCAGGTGGCACTGAAGCTTTCTTT	CASSLIAGGTEAFF
TRBV6-6	TRBJ1-2	once	13	-	TGTGCCAGCAGTCGTCGGGAGTTCTATGGCTACACCTTC	CASSRREFYGYTF
TRBV4-2	TRBJ2-3	-	16	-	TGTGCCAGCAGCCAAGGGATAAGGTCTAGCACAGATACGCAGTATTTT	CASSQGIRSSTDTQYF
TRBV29-1	TRBJ2-2	few	13	TRBD2	TGCAGCGTCACGGGGGGGGGAACCGGGGAGCTGTTTTTT	CSVTGGGTGELFF
TRBV27	TRBJ2-5	-	14	-	TGTGCCAGCAGTTTATCGGGGGCAGATGGGACCCAGTACTTC	CASSLSGADGTQYF
TRBV7-2	TRBJ1-2	-	14	-	TGTGCCAGCAGCTTAGTCCCAATCGACTATGGCTACACCTTC	CASSLVPIDYGYTF
TRBV6-1	TRBJ1-1	-	14	TRBD1	TGTGCCAGCAGTATCGGGACAGGAGGGACTGAAGCTTTCTTT	CASSIGTGGTEAFF
TRBV7-9	TRBJ2-5	few	14	-	TGTGCCAGCAGCCCGGGGAGGCCTCAAGAGACCCAGTACTTC	CASSPGRPQETQYF